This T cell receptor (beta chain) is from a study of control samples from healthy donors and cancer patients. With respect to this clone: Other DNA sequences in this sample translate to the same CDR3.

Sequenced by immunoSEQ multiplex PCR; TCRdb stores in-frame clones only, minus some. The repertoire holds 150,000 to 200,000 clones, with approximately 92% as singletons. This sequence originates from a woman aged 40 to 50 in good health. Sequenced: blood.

CDR3 in amino acids: CASSLGGGTNEKLFF. The DNA of the CDR3 is TGCGCCAGCAGCTTGGGAGGGGGGACTAATGAAAAACTGTTTTTT. The chain has TRBV5-1 and TRBJ1-4, with D perhaps matching TRBD1 (6 bases). CDR3 length: 15 residues. Germline V gene lookup returns CDR1 SGHRS and CDR2 YFSETQ. Trimming took off 0 bases at V and 2 bases at J, with 8 bases between the two ends.